The source of this TCR beta chain is a study of blood T cell repertoires in COVID-19. Using immunoSEQ multiplex PCR, the repertoire was profiled, and TCRdb retains in-frame clones only, with some absent. The data hold more than 350,000 clones, with around 87% observed a single time. The receptor was derived from a woman aged 50 to 65 who had recovered from COVID-19. Sequencing input: PBMCs or T cells enriched from blood (not recorded which).

CDR3: CASNSGSPEQFF. The CDR3 region has the DNA TGTGCCAGTAACTCGGGGAGCCCTGAGCAGTTCTTC. The chain recombines TRBV25-1 with TRBJ2-1, with D maybe TRBD2 (5 bases). This CDR3 is built from 12 residues. CDR1 MGHDK and CDR2 SYGVNS come from the germline V gene. The V and J ends lost 9 bases and 9 bases respectively, with 15 bases between them. The variable domain in full, with the rest retrieved from reference TRBV25-1 and TRBJ2-1, is EADIYQTPRYLVIGTGKKITLECSQTMGHDKMYWYQQDPGMELHLIHYSYGVNSTEKGDLSSESTVSRIRTEHFPLTLESARPSHTSQYLCASNSGSPEQFFGPGTRLTVL.